This T cell receptor beta chain was documented in a study of blood T cell repertoires in COVID-19 (dated by TCRdb to the early 2020s). With regard to the full study: Samples from collaborators originated in the United States, Italy and Spain and spanned both the acute and convalescent phases of COVID-19. Deeply sampled blood TCRbeta repertoires from subjects exposed to, actively infected with, or recovered from COVID-19 were included in the dataset. The repertoires were released in a freely available public database intended as a resource for research on the immune response to SARS-CoV-2. Where HLA class I and class II types were available, the types were taken from metadata supplied by the sample provider, not from assay-based typing. The prospective study material was composed of cDNA or gDNA derived from T cells, B-cell-depleted T cells, or PBMCs. The samples were drawn from two sources: the first 160 participants of the ongoing ImmuneRACE study, and some 1,300 subjects contributed by 6 global collaborators. A de-identified subject ID, COVID-19 status, age in years and sex were almost always included in the sample metadata. Study-wide findings and limitations: How much clinical and demographic metadata was included differed by source and by participant, and the metadata was provided uncurated.

Regarding this clone: The antigen it binds to is not known. The sample holds no much larger clone one base away, and base qualities are not on file.

The CDR3 spans 15 residues, from the cysteine through the phenylalanine. CDR3 DNA is the only sequence kept; it has 45 bases, read in frame from the first base. From a lookup of the germline V gene (reference sequence), CDR1 and CDR2 are MNHEY and SMNVEV. V loses 6 bases, J loses 7 bases, and the germline ends lie 18 bases apart. The immunoSEQ Assay, a bias-controlled multiplex PCR, was used to amplify TCRbeta CDR3 regions from genomic DNA. The source study handled its data this way. Nucleated cell counts per sample were estimated from amplification of reference gene primers within the assay. To quantify the absolute abundance of each unique TCRbeta CDR3 rearrangement, sequence reads were collapsed and filtered. For each sample, productive Simpson clonality was calculated by taking the square root of Simpson's diversity index across productive rearrangements. This is the immuneACCESS table as TCRdb keeps it, with only in-frame sequences that have V and J called. A part of the clones is gone; compared with another copy, unresolved V genes explain less than half, and the rest is unexplained. V and J calls plus clone size are reproduced from that table; the DNA served to infer D and trimming. The sample yields around 230,000 clones; about 88% were counted once. The ten largest clonotypes hold approximately 0.69% of the sample.

The collaborating institutions used their own protocols to collect whole blood in K2EDTA tubes. For TCRbeta analysis, collaborator samples were shipped as frozen whole blood, as isolated PBMCs, or as DNA extracted from either sample type. The clonotype was recovered from a man between 40 and 49 years old with acute or convalescent COVID-19. The source material was peripheral blood. The sequence joins TRBV27 to TRBJ2-2; TRBD2 is a weak D gene call, 7 bases matching. CDR3 loop: CASRHPRGADGELFF. The nucleotide sequence is given as TGTGCCAGCAGACACCCCCGGGGGGCGGACGGGGAGCTGTTTTTT.